What follows are 30 T cell receptor beta chains derived from one specimen sequenced in a study of OX40 agonist ivuxolimab in advanced cancers. Sequencing was performed with immunoSEQ multiplex PCR; in TCRdb, only in-frame clones are kept and a portion is missing. The sample contains more than 10,000 clones, 80% of which appear only once. This specimen was CD4+ or CD8+ T cells sorted from blood, taken in a trial of the OX40 agonist ivuxolimab. The receptors originated from an adult with an advanced solid tumor such as melanoma, head and neck, liver or kidney cancer.

Written as DNA, the CDR3 is TGTGCCAGCAGCGTGGGACTAGCGGGCTTCAGCTCCTACAATGAGCAGTTCTTC. Protein sequence: CASSVGLAGFSSYNEQFF. The V and J genes are TRBV7-8 and TRBJ2-1; 12 nucleotides match TRBD2. There are 18 residues in the CDR3. Germline lookup yields CDR1 SGHVS and CDR2 FQNEAQ. The trim removed 5 bases at V and 0 bases at J, leaving 8 bases unmatched.

This clone showed up just a few times. The chain employs TRBV11-3 and TRBJ2-3, with 9 bases aligning to TRBD2. The germline gives CDR1 SGHNT, CDR2 YENEEA. This CDR3 region has 17 residues. V was clipped by 3 bases and J by 2 bases; unmatched bases: 9. CDR3 sequence reads: CASSLKRGVFNTDTQYF. The CDR3 DNA reads as TGTGCCAGCAGCTTGAAGCGGGGGGTATTTAACACAGATACGCAGTATTTT.

This clone was seen a handful of times. The V and J genes are TRBV27 and TRBJ1-2, with D tentatively TRBD1 (5 bases). This CDR3 has 14 amino acids. V was clipped by 3 bases and J by 8 bases, with 16 bases between them. Germline loops: CDR1 MNHEY, CDR2 SMNVEV (reference sequence). The chain's CDR3 is CASSFIGTLMGYTF. DNA for the CDR3: TGTGCCAGCAGTTTTATCGGGACCTTGATGGGCTACACCTTC.

Note on this clone: Other DNA sequences in the same sample also yield this CDR3. This rearrangement joins TRBV6-1 to TRBJ2-5; D may be TRBD2 (6 bases). The V end lost 4 bases, the J end lost 1 base, and 10 bases lay between the germline ends. CDR3 length: 14 residues. The germline V gene encodes CDR1 MNHNS and CDR2 SASEGT. CDR3 sequence: CASSGRGTQETQYF. CDR3 nucleotides: TGTGCCAGCAGTGGACGGGGGACCCAAGAGACCCAGTACTTC.

The CDR3 region is CASSYSGGNQPQHF. The CDR3 DNA sequence: TGTGCCAGCAGTTACTCGGGGGGGAATCAGCCCCAGCATTTT. The chain joins TRBV6-5 to TRBJ1-5, with D maybe TRBD1 (5 bases). Deletions cut 0 bases from V and 4 bases from J, with 7 bases between. Germline V gene lookup returns CDR1 MNHEY and CDR2 SVGAGI. CDR3 length equals 14 residues.

This clone is medium-sized in the sample. This sequence joins TRBV13 and TRBJ2-7, with 10 bases matching TRBD2. CDR3 size: 14 residues. Germline-derived CDR1 and CDR2 are PRHDT and FYEKMQ (reference sequence). Trimming cost V 8 bases and J 4 bases; bases outside gene matches: 8. The CDR3 region is CASAERTSGYEQYF. The DNA for the CDR3 is TGTGCCAGCGCGGAGAGGACTAGCGGATACGAGCAGTACTTC.

The V and J genes are TRBV2 and TRBJ2-2, with 7 bases fitting TRBD1. CDR3 length: 15 amino acids. Germline loops: CDR1 SNHLY, CDR2 FYNNEI. V lost 5 bases and J lost 2; bases outside the gene matches: 5. The CDR3 loop reads CASSYGDSNTGELFF. The CDR3 DNA reads as TGTGCCAGCAGTTATGGGGACAGCAACACCGGGGAGCTGTTTTTT.

This rearrangement joins TRBV6-6 to TRBJ2-1; weak D call: TRBD1 (5 bases). This CDR3 has 11 amino acids. The ends were cut back, 7 bases at V and 9 bases at J, with 10 bases in the middle. The germline V gene has CDR1 MNHNY and CDR2 SVGAGI (reference sequence). The CDR3 region is CASISQGEQFF. The CDR3 region has the DNA TGTGCCAGCATTTCGCAGGGTGAGCAGTTCTTC.

The chain recombines TRBV30 with TRBJ1-3; D gene uncertain. Germline V lookup: CDR1 GTSNPN, CDR2 SVGIG (reference sequence). CDR3 length: 12 amino acids. Trimming removed 2 bases at V and 4 bases at J, with 6 bases between. The CDR3 nucleotides read TGTGCCTGGAGTCCTTGGGGAAACACCATATATTTT. This encodes CAWSPWGNTIYF.

This clone was counted once. This chain links TRBV9 with TRBJ1-3, with 7 bases lining up with TRBD1. The germline CDR1 and CDR2 sequences are SGDLS and YYNGEE. V trimming: 3 bases; J trimming: 4 bases; junction bases outside the gene matches: 13. The CDR3 spans 17 residues. The CDR3 coding sequence is TGTGCCAGCAGCGACCCGTCGACAGGGCAGGAAGGAAACACCATATATTTT. The encoded protein is CASSDPSTGQEGNTIYF.

V usage is TRBV7-6 and J usage is TRBJ2-3; D might be TRBD2 (6 bases). Trimming stripped 1 base from V and 0 bases from J, with 8 bases between. The CDR3 consists of 15 residues. Per germline, CDR1 SGHVS and CDR2 FNYEAQ. The DNA for the CDR3 is TGTGCCAGCAGCTTAGGCGGGACTAGCACAGATACGCAGTATTTT. Its protein product is CASSLGGTSTDTQYF.

The chain employs TRBV7-9 and TRBJ2-1; D ambiguous. CDR3 length: 15 amino acids. Trimming took off 1 base at V and 4 bases at J, with 11 bases between the two ends. The germline CDR1 and CDR2 sequences are SEHNR and FQNEAQ (reference sequence). The CDR3: CASSLGAMGYNEQFF. The CDR3 DNA follows: TGTGCCAGCAGCTTAGGGGCTATGGGGTACAATGAGCAGTTCTTC.

The chain couples TRBV2 to TRBJ1-1; D is uncertain. The CDR3 extends over 10 amino acids. Trimming cost V 6 bases and J 4 bases, with 3 bases left between them. CDR1 is SNHLY, CDR2 FYNNEI, per germline. Here the CDR3 reads CASRGTEAFF. DNA of the CDR3: TGTGCCAGCAGGGGCACTGAAGCTTTCTTT.

The chain is built from TRBV6-1 and TRBJ2-5; the D is unclear. The germline gives CDR1 MNHNS, CDR2 SASEGT. There are 15 residues in the CDR3. V was trimmed by 4 bases and J by 0 bases, leaving 12 bases between them. The CDR3 is CASSGRLGNQETQYF. The CDR3 DNA follows: TGTGCCAGCAGTGGTCGCTTGGGGAACCAAGAGACCCAGTACTTC.

Only a few counts were recorded for this clone. The V call is TRBV7-1, the J call TRBJ2-3; 14 bases map to TRBD2. TRBV7-1 is an open reading frame whose function is uncertain. There are 17 residues in the CDR3. V lost 4 bases and J lost 2; bases outside the gene matches: 5. DNA of the CDR3: TGTGCCAGCAGCTACGGACTAGCGGGGGGTTTCACAGATACGCAGTATTTT. Translated, it gives CASSYGLAGGFTDTQYF.

This chain joins TRBV9 and TRBJ2-5; 7 bases are shared with TRBD2. CDR1 SGDLS and CDR2 YYNGEE come from the germline V gene. The V gene end was trimmed by 1 base and the J gene end by 5 bases; junction bases not matched to a gene: 5. The CDR3 contains 14 residues. CDR3 DNA: TGTGCCAGCAGCGTATCGACTAGCTTCGAGACCCAGTACTTC. Residues: CASSVSTSFETQYF.

This chain links TRBV7-2 with TRBJ1-2; the D is unclear. CDR3 length: 15 amino acids. Trimming pared 1 base from V and 5 bases from J, leaving 14 bases between. Germline values: CDR1 SGHTA, CDR2 FQGNSA. This chain's CDR3 is CASSLEGSTWYGYTF. CDR3 bases: TGTGCCAGCAGCTTAGAGGGCAGCACCTGGTATGGCTACACCTTC.

The V and J genes are TRBV27 and TRBJ1-5; 7 bases are shared with TRBD1. Germline V gene lookup returns CDR1 MNHEY and CDR2 SMNVEV (reference sequence). Unmatched junction bases numbered 7, after V lost 3 bases and J lost 2 bases. The CDR3 is made up of 16 amino acids. The CDR3 nucleotides are TGTGCCAGCAGTTTCATCGGGACAGCGGGCAATCAGCCCCAGCATTTT. It yields the protein CASSFIGTAGNQPQHF.

This clone was seen only a few times. The V gene is TRBV6-5, the J gene TRBJ2-5; no firm D call. The CDR3 consists of 13 residues. CDR1 MNHEY and CDR2 SVGAGI come from the germline V gene. V gave up 5 bases and J gave up 0 bases, with 7 bases separating them. The CDR3 DNA reads as TGTGCCAGCAGTCGGGCCAACCAAGAGACCCAGTACTTC. Translated, it gives CASSRANQETQYF.

The rearrangement joins TRBV19 to TRBJ1-2; possible D gene TRBD1, 5 bases. Germline V lookup: CDR1 LNHDA, CDR2 SQIVND (reference sequence). The CDR3 has 12 residues. V gave up 3 bases and J gave up 6 bases, with 8 bases separating them. The CDR3 nucleotides read TGTGCCAGTAGTATCCGAGGGGATGGCTACACCTTC. This codes for CASSIRGDGYTF.

The chain couples TRBV7-9 to TRBJ1-5; D is unclear. The CDR3 sequence is 12 residues long. CDR1 is SEHNR, CDR2 FQNEAQ, per germline (reference sequence). V was trimmed by 1 base and J by 7 bases, leaving 5 bases between them. Here the CDR3 reads CASSLGRQPQHF. The CDR3 DNA follows: TGTGCCAGCAGCTTAGGGCGCCAGCCCCAGCATTTT.

CDR3 sequence reads: CASSLSGVLYQPQHF. In nucleotides, the CDR3 is TGTGCCAGCAGTTTATCCGGGGTCCTCTATCAGCCCCAGCATTTT. The V call is TRBV27, the J call TRBJ1-5; D is unclear. V lost 0 bases, J lost 5 bases, and 11 bases lay in between. The germline V gene has CDR1 MNHEY and CDR2 SMNVEV (reference sequence). This CDR3 has 15 residues.

V gene TRBV27 combines with J gene TRBJ2-1; 8 bases agree with TRBD2. The CDR3 runs 16 residues. Germline V CDR1 and CDR2: MNHEY, SMNVEV (reference sequence). Germline trimming cut 8 bases from V and 2 bases from J; bases unmatched to any gene: 11. The CDR3 DNA follows: TGTGCCAGCTCAATTTCCGAGACTAGCGCCTACAATGAGCAGTTCTTC. Protein product: CASSISETSAYNEQFF.

The chain is built from TRBV9 and TRBJ2-1; 12 bases align to TRBD2. Germline assignment: CDR1 SGDLS and CDR2 YYNGEE. Trimming at V came to 1 base and at J to 10 bases, leaving 6 bases not matched to a gene. The CDR3 consists of 15 residues. The CDR3 region has the DNA TGTGCCAGCAGCGTACCTAGCGGGGGGGCCGAGGAGCAGTTCTTC. Its translation: CASSVPSGGAEEQFF.

The rearrangement joins TRBV5-6 to TRBJ2-7; the match to TRBD1 covers 8 bases. Losses at the gene ends were 0 bases for V and 6 bases for J; bases not matched to a gene: 5. The CDR3 extends over 14 amino acids. Looked up from germline, CDR1 is SGHDT and CDR2 is YYEEEE. CDR3 DNA: TGTGCCAGCAGCTTGGGGACAGGGAACTTCGAGCAGTACTTC. Its protein product is CASSLGTGNFEQYF.

J is TRBJ2-1 and V is TRBV29-1; D not certain. This CDR3 comprises 12 residues. Germline assignment: CDR1 SQVTM and CDR2 ANQGSEA. V lost 0 bases and J lost 10, with 10 bases in between. The CDR3 region has the DNA TGCAGCGTTGAAGATACGACGAGAGAGCAGTTCTTC. It encodes CSVEDTTREQFF.

This sequence joins TRBV4-2 and TRBJ1-1; D not resolved. The CDR3 length is 14 residues. The V end was cut by 5 bases, the J end by 2 bases, with 12 bases between. Germline V CDR1 and CDR2: LGHNA, YNFKEQ. The CDR3 sequence: CASSLGEDNTEAFF. The CDR3 coding sequence is TGTGCCAGCAGCTTGGGTGAAGACAACACTGAAGCTTTCTTT.

This clone has more than one count but fewer than ten. A much larger clone is a single base away; this may be a read error. The V gene is TRBV7-9, the J gene TRBJ1-5, with 7 nucleotides matching TRBD1. CDR1 SEHNR and CDR2 FQNEAQ come from the germline V gene (reference sequence). There are 15 residues in the CDR3. With V trimmed by 5 bases and J by 0 bases, 4 bases remained unmatched. This chain's CDR3 is CASSIQGYSNQPQHF. DNA for the CDR3: TGTGCCAGCAGCATACAGGGGTATAGCAATCAGCCCCAGCATTTT.

The genes are TRBV7-9 and TRBJ1-2; 7 bases match TRBD1. V dropped 11 bases and J dropped 7; count of bases not matched to a gene: 7. Germline lookup yields CDR1 SEHNR and CDR2 FQNEAQ (reference sequence). There are 11 residues in the CDR3. The CDR3 DNA follows: TGTGCCGTACAGGGGTTAAGTGGCTACACCTTC. This gives the protein CAVQGLSGYTF.

This clone was picked up a small number of times. The V gene is TRBV30, the J gene TRBJ2-2; D remains unclear. V was pared by 2 bases and J by 1 base, with 8 bases between. The CDR3 extends over 14 amino acids. Germline CDR1 and CDR2: GTSNPN and SVGIG (reference sequence). The CDR3 spells CAWSLLLNTGELFF. The CDR3 coding sequence is TGTGCCTGGAGTTTATTATTGAACACCGGGGAGCTGTTTTTT.